The clone carrying this T cell receptor beta chain was seen only once. Measured with immunoSEQ multiplex PCR; TCRdb has only the in-frame clones, and not every one. The sample lists tens of thousands of clones, under 90% occurring once. The source of the sample is a study of control samples from healthy donors and cancer patients. Germline V gene sequence: CDR1 MNHEY, CDR2 SVGAGI. The CDR3 runs 12 residues. J lost 4 bases, V lost 8 bases, and 4 bases had no gene match. What was sequenced was blood. The chain uses TRBV6-5 and TRBJ1-2; TRBD1 matches 7 bases. The receptor was isolated from a man aged 45 to 65 in good health. CDR3 in amino acids: CASFGTVYGYTF. CDR3 sequence (DNA): TGTGCCAGCTTCGGGACAGTCTATGGCTACACCTTC.